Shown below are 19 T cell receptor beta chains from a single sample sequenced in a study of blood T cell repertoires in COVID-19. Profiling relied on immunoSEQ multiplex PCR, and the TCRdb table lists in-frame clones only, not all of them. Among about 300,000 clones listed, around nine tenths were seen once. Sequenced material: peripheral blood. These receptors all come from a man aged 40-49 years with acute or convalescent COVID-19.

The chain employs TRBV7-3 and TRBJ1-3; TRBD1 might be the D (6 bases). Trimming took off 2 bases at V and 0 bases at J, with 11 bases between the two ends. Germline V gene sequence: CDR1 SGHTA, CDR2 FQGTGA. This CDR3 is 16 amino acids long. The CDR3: CASSLQGQGSGNTIYF. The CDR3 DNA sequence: TGTGCCAGCAGCTTACAGGGGCAGGGCTCTGGAAACACCATATATTTT.

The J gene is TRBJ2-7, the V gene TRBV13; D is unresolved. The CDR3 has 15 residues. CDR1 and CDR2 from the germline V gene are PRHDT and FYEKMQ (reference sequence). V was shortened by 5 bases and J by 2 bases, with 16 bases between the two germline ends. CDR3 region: CASSPRVGPTYEQYF. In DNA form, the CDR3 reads TGTGCCAGCAGCCCCCGAGTGGGCCCCACCTACGAGCAGTACTTC.

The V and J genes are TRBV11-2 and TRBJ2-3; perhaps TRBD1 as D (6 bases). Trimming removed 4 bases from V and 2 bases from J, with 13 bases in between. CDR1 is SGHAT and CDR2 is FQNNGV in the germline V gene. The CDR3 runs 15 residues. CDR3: CASSSTGTPTDTQYF. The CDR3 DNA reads TGTGCCAGCAGCTCCACAGGGACCCCCACAGATACGCAGTATTTT.

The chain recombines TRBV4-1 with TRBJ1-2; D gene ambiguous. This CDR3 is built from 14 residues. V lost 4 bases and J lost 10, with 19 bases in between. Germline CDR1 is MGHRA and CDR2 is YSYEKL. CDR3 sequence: CASSLPLHRRDYTF. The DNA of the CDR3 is TGCGCCAGCAGCCTACCTCTCCACCGGAGGGACTACACCTTC.

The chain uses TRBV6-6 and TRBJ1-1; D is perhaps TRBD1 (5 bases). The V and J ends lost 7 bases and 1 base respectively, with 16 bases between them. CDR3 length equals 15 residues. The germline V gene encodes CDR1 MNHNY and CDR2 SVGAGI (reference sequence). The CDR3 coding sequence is TGTGCCAGCATCCCGGGGGGTTATGGGAACACTGAAGCTTTCTTT. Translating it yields CASIPGGYGNTEAFF.

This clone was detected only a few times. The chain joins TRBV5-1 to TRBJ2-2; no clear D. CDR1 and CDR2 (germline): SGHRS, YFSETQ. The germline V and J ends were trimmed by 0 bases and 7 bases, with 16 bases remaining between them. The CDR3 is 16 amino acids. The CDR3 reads CASSLAKARVIGELFF. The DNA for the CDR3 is TGCGCCAGCAGCTTGGCCAAAGCCCGGGTAATCGGGGAGCTGTTTTTT.

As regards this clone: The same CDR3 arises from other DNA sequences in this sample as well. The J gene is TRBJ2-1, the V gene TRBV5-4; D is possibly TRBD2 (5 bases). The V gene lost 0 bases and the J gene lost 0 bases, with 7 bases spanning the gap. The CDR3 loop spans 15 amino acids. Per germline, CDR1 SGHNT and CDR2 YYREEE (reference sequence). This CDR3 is CASSLDRGSYNEQFF. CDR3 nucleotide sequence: TGTGCCAGCAGCTTGGATCGGGGCTCCTACAATGAGCAGTTCTTC.

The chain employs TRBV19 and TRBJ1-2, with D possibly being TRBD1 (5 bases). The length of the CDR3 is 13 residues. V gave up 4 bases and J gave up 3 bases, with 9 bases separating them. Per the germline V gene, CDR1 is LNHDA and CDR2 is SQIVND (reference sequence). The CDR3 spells CASSTQGYYGYTF. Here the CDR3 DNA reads TGTGCCAGTAGTACGCAGGGCTACTATGGCTACACCTTC.

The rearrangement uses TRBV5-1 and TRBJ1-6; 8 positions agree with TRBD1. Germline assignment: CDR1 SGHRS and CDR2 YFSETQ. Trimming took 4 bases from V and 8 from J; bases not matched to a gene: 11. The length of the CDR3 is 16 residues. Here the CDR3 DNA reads TGCGCCAGCAGCGTACTACCGACAGGGGCGGATTCACCCCTCCACTTT. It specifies CASSVLPTGADSPLHF.

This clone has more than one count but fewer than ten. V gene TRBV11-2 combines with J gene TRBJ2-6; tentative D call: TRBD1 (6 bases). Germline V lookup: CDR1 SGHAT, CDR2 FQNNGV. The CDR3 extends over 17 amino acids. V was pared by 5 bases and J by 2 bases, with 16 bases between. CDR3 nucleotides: TGTGCCAGCAGCCTATGGGACACCTCGACTGGGGCCAACGTCCTGACTTTC. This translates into CASSLWDTSTGANVLTF.

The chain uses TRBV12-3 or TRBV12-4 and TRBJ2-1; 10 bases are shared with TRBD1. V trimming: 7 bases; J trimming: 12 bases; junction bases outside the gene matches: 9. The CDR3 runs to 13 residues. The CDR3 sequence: CASKPGQGNGQFF. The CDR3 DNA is TGTGCCAGCAAACCGGGACAGGGGAACGGGCAGTTCTTC.

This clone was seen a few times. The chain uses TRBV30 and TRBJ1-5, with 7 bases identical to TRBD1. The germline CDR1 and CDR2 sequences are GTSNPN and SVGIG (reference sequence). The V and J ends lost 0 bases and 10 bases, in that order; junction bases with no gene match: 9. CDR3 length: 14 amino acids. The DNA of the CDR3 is TGTGCCTGGAGTGTAGGGACAGTCGGTCATCCCCAGCATTTT. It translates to CAWSVGTVGHPQHF.

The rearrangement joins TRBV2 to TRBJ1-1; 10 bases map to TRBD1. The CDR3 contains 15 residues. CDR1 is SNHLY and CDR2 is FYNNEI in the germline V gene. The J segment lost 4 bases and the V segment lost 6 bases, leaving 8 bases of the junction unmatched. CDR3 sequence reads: CASSLTGGRVTEAFF. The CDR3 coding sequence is TGTGCCAGCAGCTTGACAGGGGGCCGGGTCACTGAAGCTTTCTTT.

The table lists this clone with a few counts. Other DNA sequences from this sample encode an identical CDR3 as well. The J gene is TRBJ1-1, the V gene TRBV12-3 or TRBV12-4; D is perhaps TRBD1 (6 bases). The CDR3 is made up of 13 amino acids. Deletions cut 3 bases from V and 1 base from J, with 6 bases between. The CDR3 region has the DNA TGTGCCAGCAGTTTGGGGGCGAACACTGAAGCTTTCTTT. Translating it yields CASSLGANTEAFF.

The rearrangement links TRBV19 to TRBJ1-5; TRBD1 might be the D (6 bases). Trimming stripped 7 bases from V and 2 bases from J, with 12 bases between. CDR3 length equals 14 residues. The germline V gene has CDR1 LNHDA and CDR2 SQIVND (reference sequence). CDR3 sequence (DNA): TGTGCCAGTACCAGCAGGGGCGGCAATCAGCCCCAGCATTTT. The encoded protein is CASTSRGGNQPQHF.

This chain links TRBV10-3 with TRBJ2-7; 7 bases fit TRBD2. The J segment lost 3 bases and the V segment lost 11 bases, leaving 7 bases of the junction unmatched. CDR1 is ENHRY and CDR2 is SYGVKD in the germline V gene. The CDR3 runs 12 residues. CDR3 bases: TGTGCCTCTCGGGGAGGGAGCTACGAGCAGTACTTC. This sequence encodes CASRGGSYEQYF.

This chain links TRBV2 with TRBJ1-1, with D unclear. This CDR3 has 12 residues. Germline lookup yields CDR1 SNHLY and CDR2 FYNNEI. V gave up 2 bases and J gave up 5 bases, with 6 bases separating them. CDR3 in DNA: TGTGCCAGCAGTGAATCCCGGACTGAAGCTTTCTTT. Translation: CASSESRTEAFF. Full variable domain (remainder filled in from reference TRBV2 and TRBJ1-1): EPEVTQTPSHQVTQMGQEVILRCVPISNHLYFYWYRQILGQKVEFLVSFYNNEISEKSEIFDDQFSVERPDGSNFTLKIRSTKLEDSAMYFCASSESRTEAFFGQGTRLTVV.

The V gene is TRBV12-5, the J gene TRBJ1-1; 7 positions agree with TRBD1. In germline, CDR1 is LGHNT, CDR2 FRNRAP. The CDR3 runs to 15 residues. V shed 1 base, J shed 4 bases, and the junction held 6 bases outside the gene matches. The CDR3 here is CASGLGHTGATEAFF. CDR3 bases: TGTGCTAGTGGTTTGGGACATACAGGGGCCACTGAAGCTTTCTTT.

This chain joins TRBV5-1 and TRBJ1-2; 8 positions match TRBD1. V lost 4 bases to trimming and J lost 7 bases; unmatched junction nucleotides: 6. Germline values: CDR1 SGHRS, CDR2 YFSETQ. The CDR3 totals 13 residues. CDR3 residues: CASSQDRASGYTF. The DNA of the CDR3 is TGCGCCAGCAGCCAGGACAGGGCAAGTGGCTACACCTTC.